Below, one T cell receptor (beta chain) is given with its context. The data were taken from a study of long-term antiretroviral therapy in people with HIV. For each donor, at least one pre-ART and at least two post-ART PBMC samples were available. Treatment for all HIV-infected participants took place in the United States. The assay, immunoSEQ v3.0, was run at survey level. Profiled with immunoSEQ multiplex PCR; TCRdb holds only in-frame clones, not every one. The sample has roughly 31,000 clones; 88% are singletons. This CDR3 spans 18 amino acids. Source: unsorted PBMCs, taken 5 years before starting antiretroviral therapy. V and J are TRBV21-1 and TRBJ1-5; the table calls TRBD1, which could not be checked here. TRBV21-1 corresponds to a pseudogene. The receptor comes from a man aged 45-65 years with HIV. CDR3 in amino acids: CASSTKKTGHGYGQPQHF. The CDR3 DNA follows: TGTGCCAGCAGCACAAAGAAGACAGGGCACGGATATGGTCAGCCCCAGCATTTT.